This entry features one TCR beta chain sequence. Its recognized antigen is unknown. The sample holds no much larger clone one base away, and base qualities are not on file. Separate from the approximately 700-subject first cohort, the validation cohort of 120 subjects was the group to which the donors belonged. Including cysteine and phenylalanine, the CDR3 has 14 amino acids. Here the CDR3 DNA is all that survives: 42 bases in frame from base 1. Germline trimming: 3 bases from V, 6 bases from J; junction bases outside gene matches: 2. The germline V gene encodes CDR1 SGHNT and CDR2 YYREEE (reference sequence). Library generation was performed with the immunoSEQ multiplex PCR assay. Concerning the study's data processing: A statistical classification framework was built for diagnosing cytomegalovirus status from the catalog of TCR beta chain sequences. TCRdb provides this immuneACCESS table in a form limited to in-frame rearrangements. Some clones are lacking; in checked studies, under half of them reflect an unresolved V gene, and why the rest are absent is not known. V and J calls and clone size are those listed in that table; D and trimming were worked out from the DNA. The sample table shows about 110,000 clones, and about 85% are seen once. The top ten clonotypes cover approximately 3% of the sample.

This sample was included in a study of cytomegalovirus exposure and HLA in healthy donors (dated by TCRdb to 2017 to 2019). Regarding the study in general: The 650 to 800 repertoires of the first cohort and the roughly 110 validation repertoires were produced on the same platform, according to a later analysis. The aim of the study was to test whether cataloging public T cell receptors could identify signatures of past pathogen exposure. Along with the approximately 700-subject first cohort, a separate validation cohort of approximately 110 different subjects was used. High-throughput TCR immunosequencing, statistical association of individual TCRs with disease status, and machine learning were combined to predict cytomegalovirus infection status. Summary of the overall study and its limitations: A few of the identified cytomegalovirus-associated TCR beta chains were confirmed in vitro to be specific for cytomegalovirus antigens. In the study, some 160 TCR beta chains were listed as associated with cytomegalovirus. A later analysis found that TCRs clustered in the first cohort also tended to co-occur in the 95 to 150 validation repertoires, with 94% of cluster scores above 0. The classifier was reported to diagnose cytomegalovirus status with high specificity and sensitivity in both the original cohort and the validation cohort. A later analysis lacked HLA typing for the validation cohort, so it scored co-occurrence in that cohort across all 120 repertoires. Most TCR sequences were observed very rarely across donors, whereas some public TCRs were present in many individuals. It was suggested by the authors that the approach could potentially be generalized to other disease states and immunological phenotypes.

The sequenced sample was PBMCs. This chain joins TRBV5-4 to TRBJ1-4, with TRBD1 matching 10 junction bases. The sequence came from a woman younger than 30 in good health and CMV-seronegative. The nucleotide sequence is TGTGCCAGCAGCTCCGGGACAGGGGATGAAAAACTGTTTTTT. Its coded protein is CASSSGTGDEKLFF.